The 21 T cell receptor beta chains below all came from one sample that was sequenced in a study of blood T cells in healthy people across ages. Then a second PCR, running about 6 to 12 cycles, was carried out with a sample-barcoded 5' primer and a J-beta primer mix. TCRdb re-derived calls from the 5' RACE reads in MiXCR, one entry per CDR3 protein. This table holds about 900,000 distinct CDR3 sequences, roughly 48% found once. Source material: blood. The receptors here all came from a man aged 25-45 years in good health.

The genes are TRBV4-2 and TRBJ2-7; 7 positions agree with TRBD1. CDR3 length: 16 amino acids. The V and J ends lost 0 bases and 3 bases, in that order; junction bases with no gene match: 8. The V gene's germline CDR1 is LGHNA and CDR2 YNFKEQ. CDR3 sequence (DNA): TGTGCCAGCAGCCAAGATGCTTCGACAGGGTTCTACGAGCAGTACTTC. Translated, it gives CASSQDASTGFYEQYF.

In its sample, this clonotype was seen a few times. The CDR3: CASSATGPPADTQYF. The DNA for the CDR3 is TGTGCCAGCAGCGCCACGGGGCCCCCCGCAGATACGCAGTATTTT. This rearrangement joins TRBV7-2 to TRBJ2-3; D is tentatively TRBD1 or TRBD2 (5 bases each). This CDR3 spans 15 amino acids. Germline values: CDR1 SGHTA, CDR2 FQGNSA. Trimming stripped 5 bases from V and 4 bases from J, with 16 bases between.

This clonotype was counted between two and nine times. The rearrangement joins TRBV7-9 to TRBJ2-7; 7 bases line up with TRBD2. The CDR3 contains 13 residues. J gave up 7 bases and V 5 bases, and 8 bases lay outside the gene matches. Germline CDR1 is SEHNR and CDR2 is FQNEAQ (reference sequence). CDR3 coding DNA: TGTGCCAGCAGCCTCGAAGCGGGGTTAGAGCAGTACTTC. Protein sequence: CASSLEAGLEQYF.

The chain has TRBV11-3 and TRBJ2-1; TRBD2 is a possible D gene (5 bases). V was cut by 3 bases and J by 5 bases, with 14 bases left in between. This CDR3 is built from 15 residues. Germline loops: CDR1 SGHNT, CDR2 YENEEA. CDR3 sequence reads: CASSFTGSTNNEQFF. The CDR3 DNA sequence: TGTGCCAGCAGCTTTACGGGATCCACCAACAATGAGCAGTTCTTC.

The rearrangement uses TRBV6-1 and TRBJ1-2; 7 nucleotides match TRBD1. The CDR3 covers 14 residues. Germline lookup yields CDR1 MNHNS and CDR2 SASEGT. J gave up 8 bases and V 0 bases, and 6 bases lay outside the gene matches. Written as DNA, the CDR3 is TGTGCCAGCAGTGAAGCGACAGGGTTCACGGGCTACACCTTC. Protein sequence: CASSEATGFTGYTF.

In its sample, this clonotype was seen a few times. The chain is built from TRBV6-4 and TRBJ1-2, with 10 nucleotides matching TRBD1. Trimming cost V 0 bases and J 6 bases; bases outside gene matches: 10. Germline loops: CDR1 MRHNA, CDR2 SNTAGT. The CDR3 sequence is 17 residues long. The CDR3 here is CASSDSAGRDRGHGYTF. CDR3 DNA sequence: TGTGCCAGCAGTGACTCGGCCGGTCGGGACAGGGGACATGGCTACACCTTC.

This clonotype was seen many times. CDR3 nucleotide sequence: TGCGCCAGCAGGGATATCACAGATACGCAGTATTTT. It codes for CASRDITDTQYF. V and J are TRBV4-3 and TRBJ2-3; D call uncertain. The V end was cut by 6 bases, the J end by 2 bases, with 6 bases between. From germline, CDR1 is LGHNA and CDR2 YSLEER. The CDR3 sequence is 12 residues long.

This clonotype was recorded a few times. The V gene is TRBV28, the J gene TRBJ2-7; D call uncertain. The CDR3 is 12 amino acids. The V gene's germline CDR1 is MDHEN and CDR2 SYDVKM. V lost 4 bases and J lost 4, with 8 bases in between. CDR3 DNA: TGTGCCAGCAGTTCGGGCAAGTACGAGCAGTACTTC. This codes for CASSSGKYEQYF.

CDR3 sequence (DNA): TGTGCCAGCAGCACGATTCTAGCGGGGGGGTCTAGCACAGATACGCAGTATTTT. Translation gives CASSTILAGGSSTDTQYF. The chain has TRBV2 and TRBJ2-3, with TRBD2 identical over 12 bases. Germline V gene data show CDR1 as SNHLY and CDR2 as FYNNEI. This CDR3 has 18 amino acids. Trimming cost V 6 bases and J 0 bases; bases outside gene matches: 10.

The chain combines TRBV4-1 with TRBJ1-2; the D is unclear. CDR1 and CDR2 (germline): MGHRA, YSYEKL. Trimming removed 0 bases at V and 4 bases at J, with 15 bases between. The CDR3 has 16 amino acids. This chain's CDR3 is CASSQDQTRKSYGYTF. CDR3 bases: TGCGCCAGCAGCCAAGATCAGACAAGGAAAAGCTATGGCTACACCTTC.

V gene TRBV7-2 combines with J gene TRBJ1-5, with TRBD1 matching 8 bases. Trimming at V came to 5 bases and at J to 6 bases, leaving 9 bases not matched to a gene. Germline CDR1 is SGHTA and CDR2 is FQGNSA. The CDR3 is 15 amino acids. The CDR3 sequence: CASSVGVGQGQPQHF. The CDR3 bases are TGTGCCAGCAGCGTCGGGGTCGGACAGGGTCAGCCCCAGCATTTT.

This chain joins TRBV12-3 or TRBV12-4 and TRBJ2-1, with D maybe TRBD2 (5 bases). This CDR3 is built from 15 residues. V was trimmed by 6 bases and J by 10 bases, leaving 22 bases between them. CDR3: CASSPNGLPRGEQFF. In DNA, the CDR3 is TGTGCCAGCAGCCCTAACGGACTTCCCCGGGGAGAGCAGTTCTTC.

J is TRBJ2-7 and V is TRBV7-8; D unclear. Trimming left V 1 base short and J 3 bases short, with 7 bases between. CDR3 length equals 13 residues. CDR1 SGHVS and CDR2 FQNEAQ come from the germline V gene. In DNA, the CDR3 is TGTGCCAGCAGCTTAGGTGCCTTCTACGAGCAGTACTTC. Translation gives CASSLGAFYEQYF.

This chain connects TRBV20-1 to TRBJ2-1; D not resolved. The CDR3 is 11 amino acids. The V end was cut by 6 bases, the J end by 8 bases, with 11 bases between. Germline V lookup: CDR1 DFQATT, CDR2 SNEGSKA (reference sequence). CDR3 protein: CSAPRAYEQFF. DNA for the CDR3: TGCAGTGCCCCCCGGGCCTATGAGCAGTTCTTC.

The chain recombines TRBV11-3 with TRBJ2-5; tentative D call: TRBD1 (6 bases). CDR1 and CDR2 (germline): SGHNT, YENEEA. Trimming removed 5 bases from V and 11 bases from J, with 24 bases in between. This CDR3 region has 15 residues. The CDR3 here is CASSVTGSGYNEQYF. CDR3 nucleotide sequence: TGTGCCAGCAGCGTCACAGGGAGTGGGTACAATGAGCAGTACTTC.

This clonotype was seen just once. One end of the junction is discordant with germline, which a read error may explain. The chain recombines TRBV7-2 with TRBJ2-7; 9 bases are a match to TRBD1. CDR1 and CDR2 from the germline V gene are SGHTA and FQGNSA. This CDR3 spans 16 amino acids. The CDR3 nucleotides are TGTGTCAGCAGCTTAGGTGCCTGGGACAGGGATCGCGAGCAGTACTTC. Translated: CVSSLGAWDRDREQYF.

The chain carries TRBV20-1 and TRBJ2-7; D is unclear. This CDR3 spans 11 amino acids. V was shortened by 6 bases and J by 0 bases, with 6 bases between the two germline ends. Germline-derived CDR1 and CDR2 are DFQATT and SNEGSKA (reference sequence). CDR3 protein: CSAVDSYEQYF. In DNA, the CDR3 is TGCAGTGCGGTGGACTCCTACGAGCAGTACTTC.

This clonotype was seen more than once but under ten times. The chain has TRBV3-1 and TRBJ1-6; D not resolved. The ends were cut back, 1 base at V and 5 bases at J, with 9 bases in the middle. The CDR3 covers 15 residues. CDR1 and CDR2 (germline): LGHDT, YNNKEL (reference sequence). CDR3 coding DNA: TGTGCCAGCAGCCAAGTGGGGTTTCATAATTCACCCCTCCACTTT. It codes for CASSQVGFHNSPLHF.

This sequence joins TRBV4-1 and TRBJ1-2; D unresolved. The CDR3 has 13 residues. The V gene lost 5 bases and the J gene lost 2 bases, with 9 bases spanning the gap. Germline V gene sequence: CDR1 MGHRA, CDR2 YSYEKL. CDR3 region: CASSKVPNYGYTF. In DNA form, the CDR3 reads TGCGCCAGCAGCAAAGTCCCCAACTATGGCTACACCTTC.

The chain links TRBV7-9 to TRBJ2-7; D is uncertain. CDR1 SEHNR and CDR2 FQNEAQ come from the germline V gene (reference sequence). Between the trimmed V and J ends, which lost 0 bases and 0 bases, there was a span of 12 bases. There are 16 residues in the CDR3. The CDR3 sequence: CASSLAGTEPSYEQYF. The CDR3 DNA sequence: TGTGCCAGCAGCTTAGCGGGCACAGAACCCTCCTACGAGCAGTACTTC.

This clonotype was counted only a few times. The J gene is TRBJ2-7, the V gene TRBV4-1; D is uncertain. The germline CDR1 and CDR2 sequences are MGHRA and YSYEKL. The CDR3 is made up of 13 amino acids. The germline V and J ends were trimmed by 1 base and 3 bases, with 7 bases remaining between them. CDR3 bases: TGCGCCAGCAGCCAAGTGACAAACTACGAGCAGTACTTC. This codes for CASSQVTNYEQYF.